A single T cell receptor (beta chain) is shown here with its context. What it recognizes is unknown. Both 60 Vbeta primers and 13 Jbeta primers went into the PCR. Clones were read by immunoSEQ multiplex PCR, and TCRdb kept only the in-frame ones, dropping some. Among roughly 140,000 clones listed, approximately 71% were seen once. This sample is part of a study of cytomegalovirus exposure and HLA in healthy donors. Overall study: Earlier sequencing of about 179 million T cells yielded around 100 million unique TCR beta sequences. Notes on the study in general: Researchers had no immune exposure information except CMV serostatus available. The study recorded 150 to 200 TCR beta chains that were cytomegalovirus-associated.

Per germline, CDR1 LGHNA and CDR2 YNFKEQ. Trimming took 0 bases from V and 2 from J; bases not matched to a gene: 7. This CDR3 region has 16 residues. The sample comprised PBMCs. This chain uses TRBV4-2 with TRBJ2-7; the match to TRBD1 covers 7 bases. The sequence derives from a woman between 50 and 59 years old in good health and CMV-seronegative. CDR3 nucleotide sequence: TGTGCCAGCAGCCAAGATCGCACAGGGGCCCCCTACGAGCAGTACTTC. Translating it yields CASSQDRTGAPYEQYF.